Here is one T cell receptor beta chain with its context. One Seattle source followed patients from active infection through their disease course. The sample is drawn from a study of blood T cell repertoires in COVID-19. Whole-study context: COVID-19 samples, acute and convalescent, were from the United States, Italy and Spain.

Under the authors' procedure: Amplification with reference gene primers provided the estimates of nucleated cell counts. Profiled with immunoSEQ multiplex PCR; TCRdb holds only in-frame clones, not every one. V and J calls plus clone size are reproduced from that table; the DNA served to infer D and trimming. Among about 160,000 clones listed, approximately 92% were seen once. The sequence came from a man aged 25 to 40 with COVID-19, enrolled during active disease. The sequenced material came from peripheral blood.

The chain's CDR3 is CASRIRQGARETQYF. The CDR3 DNA reads TGTGCCAGCAGGATACGACAGGGGGCAAGGGAGACCCAGTACTTC. The rearrangement links TRBV2 to TRBJ2-5, with 10 bases lining up with TRBD1. Germline values: CDR1 SNHLY, CDR2 FYNNEI. After removal of 6 bases from V and 5 bases from J, the junction contained 9 bases not matched to a gene. The CDR3 contains 15 residues.